This T cell receptor beta chain was found in a study of Graves' ophthalmopathy and Graves' hyperthyroidism. A note on this clonotype: The target antigen is unknown.

CDR3 length equals 14 residues. Trimming cost V 6 bases and J 6 bases, with 18 bases left between them. CDR1 is SQVTM, CDR2 ANQGSEA, per germline. Study-level results: The 13-signature model separated ophthalmopathy from stable hyperthyroidism at 85% to 90% sensitivity and around 77% specificity.

Amplified TCR beta CDR3 regions were obtained using RNA transcripts as template. Second-round multiplex PCR came after a first-round RT-PCR that employed HTBI primers. One entry per CDR3 protein, called by TCRdb with MiXCR from the multiplex PCR reads. The table includes roughly 220,000 distinct CDR3 sequences, around 45% detected once. Physicians reached a diagnosis by relying on clinical symptoms, serum thyroxine, TRAb, thyroid ultrasound and orbital computed tomography. The TCR was taken from an adult man with Graves' ophthalmopathy. What was sequenced was peripheral blood. The genes are TRBV29-1 and TRBJ2-1, with D tentatively TRBD1 or TRBD2 (7 bases each). CDR3 protein: CSVSGGTVSNEQFF. The CDR3, as DNA: TGCAGCGTCTCCGGGGGGACAGTCAGCAATGAGCAGTTCTTC.